The 32 T cell receptor beta chains below were found in one sample sequenced in a study of regulatory T cells in long-lasting Graves disease. Stated time point: persistent/refractory GD, antithyroid drugs over 5 years with positive TRAb. Preparation of the TCR library used RNA extracted from PBMCs. To make TCR beta libraries, researchers used iRepertoire HTBI primers and Arm-PCR of CDR3 regions. TCRdb recomputed calls from the multiplex PCR reads with MiXCR, one row per CDR3 protein. Of 300,000 to 500,000 distinct CDR3 sequences in the sample, about a fifth were seen once. This specimen was peripheral blood mononuclear cells (PBMCs), taken when the disease was refractory, from a patient treated with antithyroid drugs. The receptors here all came from a female donor with Graves disease.

This chain connects TRBV5-8 to TRBJ2-7; 7 bases are shared with TRBD2. Per germline, CDR1 SGHTS and CDR2 YDEGEE. V dropped 4 bases and J dropped 4; count of bases not matched to a gene: 8. CDR3 length: 14 residues. The CDR3 spells CASSLGGMGYEQYF. Here the CDR3 DNA reads TGTGCCAGCAGCCTCGGGGGGATGGGTTACGAGCAGTACTTC. The whole variable domain, filled in from reference TRBV5-8 and TRBJ2-7, reads EAGVTQSPTHLIKTRGQQATLRCSPISGHTSVYWYQQALGLGLQFLLWYDEGEERNRGNFPPRFSGRQFPNYSSELNVNALELEDSALYLCASSLGGMGYEQYFGPGTRLTVT.

At least ten counts were recorded for this clonotype. This rearrangement joins TRBV20-1 to TRBJ1-1; D is possibly TRBD1 (5 bases). Looked up from germline, CDR1 is DFQATT and CDR2 is SNEGSKA (reference sequence). The CDR3 is made up of 13 amino acids. V lost 5 bases and J 3 bases, leaving 13 bases between the germline ends. CDR3 DNA sequence: TGCAGTGCTCTAAGGGACTCGGACACTGAAGCTTTCTTT. Protein: CSALRDSDTEAFF.

In its sample, this clonotype was seen many times. V gene TRBV2 combines with J gene TRBJ2-4; TRBD1 is a possible D gene (6 bases). V lost 2 bases, J lost 3 bases, and 20 bases lay in between. The CDR3 is 18 residues long. Germline V CDR1 and CDR2: SNHLY, FYNNEI. This chain's CDR3 is CASSERAAETGVKNIQYF. The CDR3 DNA follows: TGTGCCAGCAGTGAAAGGGCAGCGGAGACAGGCGTCAAAAACATTCAGTACTTC.

The chain uses TRBV7-9 and TRBJ2-3; D ambiguous. The CDR3 covers 15 residues. V lost 5 bases and J 2 bases, leaving 14 bases between the germline ends. Per the germline V gene, CDR1 is SEHNR and CDR2 is FQNEAQ (reference sequence). CDR3 amino acids: CASSIPASTTDTQYF. CDR3 DNA sequence: TGTGCCAGCAGCATACCGGCCTCTACCACAGATACGCAGTATTTT.

The V call is TRBV19, the J call TRBJ2-5; a possible D gene is TRBD1 (6 bases). The CDR3 has 14 residues. Germline V lookup: CDR1 LNHDA, CDR2 SQIVND (reference sequence). The V and J ends lost 7 bases and 5 bases respectively, with 17 bases between them. The CDR3 coding sequence is TGTGCCAGTAACCCGACAGGTTTCGGGGAGACCCAGTACTTC. Translated: CASNPTGFGETQYF.

The genes are TRBV29-1 and TRBJ1-1; the match to TRBD1 covers 10 bases. Germline loops: CDR1 SQVTM, CDR2 ANQGSEA. V shed 5 bases, J shed 5 bases, and the junction held 11 bases outside the gene matches. The CDR3 contains 15 residues. CDR3 amino acids: CSVTTTRDRGTEAFF. Written as DNA, the CDR3 is TGCAGCGTTACAACGACGCGGGACAGGGGAACTGAAGCTTTCTTT.

In this sample, this clonotype turned up once. V and J are TRBV4-1 and TRBJ2-2; a possible D gene is TRBD1 (5 bases). V was pared by 4 bases and J by 1 base, with 10 bases between. The germline V gene has CDR1 MGHRA and CDR2 YSYEKL. The CDR3 extends over 15 amino acids. DNA of the CDR3: TGCGCCAGCAGCCTAGGACACCTGAACACCGGGGAGCTGTTTTTT. This sequence encodes CASSLGHLNTGELFF.

This rearrangement joins TRBV6-5 to TRBJ2-7; D unresolved. CDR1 MNHEY and CDR2 SVGAGI come from the germline V gene. The length of the CDR3 is 20 residues. Trimming cost V 0 bases and J 3 bases, with 27 bases left between them. DNA of the CDR3: TGTGCCAGCAGTTACTCGACCTACGGATCGGTCAGTTTTTGGAACTACGAGCAGTACTTC. Amino acids: CASSYSTYGSVSFWNYEQYF.

This clonotype was seen at least ten times. At one of its ends the junction is not consistent with the germline gene, which may arise from a read error. The rearrangement joins TRBV7-2 to TRBJ2-5, with 9 bases matching TRBD2. The CDR3 spans 15 residues. Germline lookup yields CDR1 SGHTA and CDR2 FQGNSA. The CDR3 DNA reads as TGTGCCAGCACCAGAGGCGGGAGGGCTGGGGAGACCCAGTATTTC. Amino acids: CASTRGGRAGETQYF.

This clonotype was seen repeatedly, ten times or more. The V and J genes are TRBV28 and TRBJ1-5; no clear D. The V end was cut by 5 bases, the J end by 6 bases, with 11 bases between. The CDR3 is 13 residues long. Germline V gene data show CDR1 as MDHEN and CDR2 as SYDVKM. DNA for the CDR3: TGTGCCAGCAGTCTCCCCCAGAGTCAGCCCCAGCATTTT. Its protein is CASSLPQSQPQHF. The full variable domain, completed using reference TRBV28 and TRBJ1-5, is DVKVTQSSRYLVKRTGEKVFLECVQDMDHENMFWYRQDPGLGLRLIYFSYDVKMKEKGDIPEGYSVSREKKERFSLILESASTNQTSMYLCASSLPQSQPQHFGDGTRLSIL.

This clonotype was seen ten or more times. The chain is built from TRBV12-3 or TRBV12-4 and TRBJ2-2, with 7 bases aligning to TRBD2. The trim removed 5 bases at V and 4 bases at J, leaving 7 bases unmatched. The CDR3 spans 15 residues. CDR3 amino acids: CASSRGVAGTGELFF. The CDR3 region has the DNA TGTGCCAGCAGTCGGGGGGTGGCAGGCACCGGGGAGCTGTTTTTT.

This clonotype has a handful of counts. The chain employs TRBV29-1 and TRBJ2-3; 11 nucleotides align to TRBD2. There are 16 residues in the CDR3. The trim removed 8 bases at V and 3 bases at J, leaving 13 bases unmatched. The germline V gene has CDR1 SQVTM and CDR2 ANQGSEA. CDR3 region: CSTDDPGLAATDTQYF. The DNA of the CDR3 is TGCAGCACAGACGACCCGGGACTAGCGGCTACAGATACGCAGTATTTT.

The table lists this clonotype with a few counts. The chain joins TRBV6-1 to TRBJ2-7; D is perhaps TRBD1 (6 bases). This CDR3 has 17 residues. V lost 3 bases and J lost 4, with 22 bases in between. Germline values: CDR1 MNHNS, CDR2 SASEGT. The CDR3 reads CASSDETGPVTRYEQYF. In nucleotides, the CDR3 is TGTGCCAGCAGTGACGAGACAGGCCCCGTTACCAGATACGAGCAGTACTTC.

V usage is TRBV19 and J usage is TRBJ2-7; D unresolved. Germline assignment: CDR1 LNHDA and CDR2 SQIVND (reference sequence). The CDR3 has 14 residues. Trimming removed 2 bases at V and 1 base at J, with 9 bases between. The CDR3 DNA reads TGTGCCAGTAGTATAAATCCCAGGTCCTACGAGCAGTACTTC. Protein sequence: CASSINPRSYEQYF.

There are many counts of this clonotype. The chain has TRBV5-1 and TRBJ2-7; TRBD2 is a possible D gene (6 bases). This CDR3 is 16 amino acids long. Looked up from germline, CDR1 is SGHRS and CDR2 is YFSETQ. Deletions cut 3 bases from V and 3 bases from J, with 19 bases between. The CDR3: CASSWNPTSTHYEQYF. DNA for the CDR3: TGCGCCAGCAGCTGGAACCCCACTAGCACCCACTACGAGCAGTACTTC.

This clonotype was picked up many times. The V call is TRBV13, the J call TRBJ2-7; 7 positions agree with TRBD1. In germline, CDR1 is PRHDT, CDR2 FYEKMQ (reference sequence). Trimming cost V 5 bases and J 9 bases; bases outside gene matches: 13. The CDR3 is 14 residues long. CDR3 amino acids: CASSPDGQAQWQYF. The CDR3 nucleotides are TGTGCCAGCAGCCCGGACGGACAGGCCCAATGGCAGTACTTC.

This clonotype occurred a few times. The chain's CDR3 is CASSRIINTEAFF. CDR3 coding DNA: TGTGCCAGCAGCCGAATAATCAACACTGAAGCTTTCTTT. The V gene is TRBV28, the J gene TRBJ1-1; no definite D call. The V gene's germline CDR1 is MDHEN and CDR2 SYDVKM. Trimming cost V 6 bases and J 2 bases, with 10 bases left between them. The CDR3 consists of 13 residues.

The chain couples TRBV18 to TRBJ2-2; the D gene is possibly TRBD2 (5 bases). Deletions cut 0 bases from V and 0 bases from J, with 8 bases between. Germline V gene sequence: CDR1 KGHSH, CDR2 LQKENI. The CDR3 covers 16 residues. The CDR3 DNA is TGTGCCAGCTCACCACCAAGCGGCGCGAACACCGGGGAGCTGTTTTTT. Translating gives CASSPPSGANTGELFF.

The gene calls are TRBV29-1 and TRBJ1-2, with D perhaps TRBD1 (6 bases). V was cut by 1 base and J by 3 bases, with 15 bases left in between. Germline lookup yields CDR1 SQVTM and CDR2 ANQGSEA. The CDR3 runs to 15 residues. The CDR3 DNA reads TGCAGCGTTGAAGGTAACAGGGATGCTTACTATGGCTACACCTTC. Protein sequence: CSVEGNRDAYYGYTF. The entire variable domain, with the rest obtained from reference TRBV29-1 and TRBJ1-2, is as follows: SAVISQKPSRDICQRGTSLTIQCQVDSQVTMMFWYRQQPGQSLTLIATANQGSEATYESGFVIDKFPISRPNLTFSTLTVSNMSPEDSSIYLCSVEGNRDAYYGYTFGSGTRLTVV.

This clonotype has a count of ten or more. The rearrangement links TRBV5-6 to TRBJ2-5; D uncertain. The CDR3 loop spans 15 amino acids. Per the germline V gene, CDR1 is SGHDT and CDR2 is YYEEEE. Trimming removed 2 bases from V and 4 bases from J, with 15 bases in between. The CDR3 spells CASSFFDRPRETQYF. The CDR3 DNA sequence: TGTGCCAGCAGCTTCTTTGATAGACCTCGAGAGACCCAGTACTTC.

This clonotype was picked up a small number of times. The rearrangement joins TRBV30 to TRBJ1-3, with unresolved D. V lost 5 bases, J lost 2 bases, and 10 bases lay in between. The CDR3 is 13 amino acids. CDR1 and CDR2 (germline): GTSNPN, SVGIG (reference sequence). CDR3 coding DNA: TGTGCCTGGGACCCGGCCGCTGGAAACACCATATATTTT. Translating gives CAWDPAAGNTIYF.

J is TRBJ2-7 and V is TRBV6-1, with D possibly being TRBD2 (5 bases). From germline, CDR1 is MNHNS and CDR2 SASEGT. V shed 7 bases and J shed 6 bases, with 10 bases lying between them. The CDR3 covers 11 residues. CDR3 bases: TGTGCCAGCACGGGAACGGGCGAGCAGTACTTC. Translation gives CASTGTGEQYF.

The chain combines TRBV7-3 with TRBJ2-7; either TRBD1 or TRBD2 may fit D (5 bases each). This CDR3 has 15 amino acids. V shed 7 bases and J shed 6 bases, with 22 bases lying between them. Per the germline V gene, CDR1 is SGHTA and CDR2 is FQGTGA. CDR3 bases: TGTGCCAGCACCCCGGGGCTGTCTTGGTCTGGCGAGCAGTACTTC. This translates into CASTPGLSWSGEQYF. The variable domain in full, completed from reference TRBV7-3 and TRBJ2-7, reads GAGVSQTPSNKVTEKGKYVELRCDPISGHTALYWYRQSLGQGPEFLIYFQGTGAADDSGLPNDRFFAVRPEGSVSTLKIQRTERGDSAVYLCASTPGLSWSGEQYFGPGTRLTVT.

There are many counts of this clonotype. The gene calls are TRBV5-1 and TRBJ1-4; TRBD1 matches at 8 bases. This CDR3 spans 15 amino acids. V lost 3 bases to trimming and J lost 4 bases; unmatched junction nucleotides: 5. Germline V gene lookup returns CDR1 SGHRS and CDR2 YFSETQ. The DNA for the CDR3 is TGCGCCAGCAGCTACGGGACAGGAAATAATGAAAAACTGTTTTTT. Amino acids: CASSYGTGNNEKLFF.

The chain joins TRBV7-2 to TRBJ2-5; TRBD1 matches 9 bases. Germline CDR1 SGHTA, CDR2 FQGNSA. The V and J ends lost 3 bases and 4 bases, in that order; junction bases with no gene match: 6. This CDR3 comprises 15 residues. The CDR3 sequence: CTSSFQTGGGETQYF. CDR3 coding DNA: TGTACCAGCAGCTTTCAGACAGGGGGTGGAGAGACCCAGTACTTC.

This clonotype was counted only a few times. The chain is built from TRBV5-6 and TRBJ2-5; 12 bases align to TRBD2. CDR1 and CDR2 from the germline V gene are SGHDT and YYEEEE. This CDR3 region has 16 residues. Germline trimming cut 4 bases from V and 5 bases from J; bases unmatched to any gene: 9. The CDR3 sequence is CASSPLAGGRRETQYF. DNA of the CDR3: TGTGCCAGCAGCCCCCTAGCGGGAGGGCGGAGGGAGACCCAGTACTTC.

This clonotype was counted many times. V is TRBV28 and J is TRBJ1-1; D might be TRBD1 (5 bases). Germline V gives CDR1 MDHEN, CDR2 SYDVKM. The CDR3 loop spans 13 amino acids. V lost 2 bases to trimming and J lost 7 bases, with 11 bases between them. This CDR3 is CASSLVRVGEAFF. Here the CDR3 DNA reads TGTGCCAGCAGTTTAGTCAGGGTGGGTGAAGCTTTCTTT. Based on the CDR3 plus reference TRBV28 and TRBJ1-1, the full variable domain is DVKVTQSSRYLVKRTGEKVFLECVQDMDHENMFWYRQDPGLGLRLIYFSYDVKMKEKGDIPEGYSVSREKKERFSLILESASTNQTSMYLCASSLVRVGEAFFGQGTRLTVV.

The rearrangement uses TRBV5-1 and TRBJ1-3, with a weak D call TRBD1 (5 bases). This CDR3 is 17 amino acids long. Germline CDR1 is SGHRS and CDR2 is YFSETQ. The V and J ends lost 0 bases and 0 bases respectively, with 13 bases between them. CDR3 bases: TGCGCCAGCAGCTTGGAGGGCAGGGACCGCTCTGGAAACACCATATATTTT. Translation: CASSLEGRDRSGNTIYF.

The genes are TRBV2 and TRBJ2-1; 9 nucleotides line up with TRBD2. Looked up from germline, CDR1 is SNHLY and CDR2 is FYNNEI. The CDR3 has 13 residues. After removal of 6 bases from V and 10 bases from J, the junction contained 7 bases not matched to a gene. The CDR3 DNA is TGTGCCAGCAGCGTAGCGGGAGAAAGGGAGCAGTTCTTC. Translation gives CASSVAGEREQFF.

The CDR3 loop is CAISQAQVGTGPNIQYF. Here the CDR3 DNA reads TGTGCCATCAGTCAAGCCCAGGTCGGGACAGGGCCAAACATTCAGTACTTC. This chain uses TRBV10-3 with TRBJ2-4; TRBD1 aligns across 9 bases. The junction had 14 bases not matched to a gene; V was cut back by 5 bases and J by 6 bases. CDR1 and CDR2 (germline): ENHRY, SYGVKD. The CDR3 runs to 17 residues.

This clonotype was observed many times. The chain is built from TRBV9 and TRBJ2-7; possibly TRBD2 for D (6 bases). The CDR3 extends over 15 amino acids. CDR1 is SGDLS, CDR2 YYNGEE, per germline. V gave up 0 bases and J gave up 6 bases, with 16 bases separating them. The CDR3 region is CASSVGGDSHREQYF. As DNA, the CDR3 is TGTGCCAGCAGCGTAGGTGGGGACTCACACCGCGAGCAGTACTTC.

This clonotype appeared many times. The V call is TRBV18, the J call TRBJ1-2; D might be TRBD1 (5 bases). V lost 3 bases to trimming and J lost 10 bases, with 15 bases between them. CDR1 is KGHSH and CDR2 is LQKENI in the germline V gene. The CDR3 covers 13 residues. Here the CDR3 DNA reads TGTGCCAGCTCACCTTCCCAGGGCGAGGTCTACACCTTC. Protein: CASSPSQGEVYTF.